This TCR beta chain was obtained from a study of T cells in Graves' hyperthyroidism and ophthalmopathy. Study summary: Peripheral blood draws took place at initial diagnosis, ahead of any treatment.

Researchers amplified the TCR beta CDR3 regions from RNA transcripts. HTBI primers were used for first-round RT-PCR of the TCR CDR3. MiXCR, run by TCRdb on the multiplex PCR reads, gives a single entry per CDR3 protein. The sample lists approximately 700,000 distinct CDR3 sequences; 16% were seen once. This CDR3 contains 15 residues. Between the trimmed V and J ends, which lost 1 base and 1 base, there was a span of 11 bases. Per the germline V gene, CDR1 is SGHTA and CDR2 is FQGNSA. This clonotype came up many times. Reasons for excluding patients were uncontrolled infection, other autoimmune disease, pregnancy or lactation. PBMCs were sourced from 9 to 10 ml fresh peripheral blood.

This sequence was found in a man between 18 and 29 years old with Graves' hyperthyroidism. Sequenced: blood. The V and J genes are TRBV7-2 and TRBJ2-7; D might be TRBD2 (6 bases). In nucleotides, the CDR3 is TGTGCCAGCAGCTTAGGAGGCGGGAAATCCTACGAGCAGTACTTC. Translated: CASSLGGGKSYEQYF.